The present entry profiles one TCR beta chain with its context. The sample comes from a study of Ad26.COV2.S vaccination and SARS-CoV-2 variants. Study in general: The study gave Ad26.COV2.S intramuscularly, once or twice 56 days apart.

The treatment here: some 20 received Ad26.COV2.S at low or high dose, single or two shots; about 5 received placebo; per-sample allocation not given. Sampling happened 63 days after the first vaccine or placebo injection. Based in Boston, the donor was an adult of 18-55 years. Germline V gene data show CDR1 as LGHNA and CDR2 as YSLEER. Between the trimmed V and J ends, which lost 0 bases and 7 bases, there was a span of 12 bases. The CDR3 is 15 amino acids. The assay was immunoSEQ multiplex PCR, and TCRdb's table has in-frame clones only and misses some. The sample contains about 350,000 clones, about 88% of which appear only once.

The chain has TRBV4-3 and TRBJ1-4, with a weak D call TRBD1 (6 bases). The origin of this receptor is a person aged 18-65 years who received the Ad26.COV2.S COVID-19 vaccine or a placebo. The material sequenced was peripheral blood, taken in a trial of Ad26.COV2.S vaccine versus placebo. The CDR3: CASSQDSGESEKLFF. The DNA for the CDR3 is TGCGCCAGCAGCCAAGACTCAGGGGAGAGTGAAAAACTGTTTTTT.